This T cell receptor beta chain was found in a study of cytomegalovirus exposure and HLA in healthy donors. PCR used 60 Vbeta primers and 13 Jbeta primers. Sequencing used immunoSEQ multiplex PCR; TCRdb keeps in-frame clones, though not all of them. The sample lists 150,000 or so clones, less than 90% seen once, with approximately 2% in the top ten. A remark on this clone: Antigen: not known.

Study-wide points: Listed as cytomegalovirus-associated were 164 TCR beta chains.

The TCR was taken from a young man in good health and CMV-seronegative. Material: PBMCs.

CDR3 sequence (DNA): TGTGCCAGCAGATCCGACAGGAGGTACAATCAGCCCCAGCATTTT. Translating gives CASRSDRRYNQPQHF. V and J are TRBV28 and TRBJ1-5, with D maybe TRBD1 (6 bases). Per the germline V gene, CDR1 is MDHEN and CDR2 is SYDVKM. The CDR3 runs to 15 residues. The ends were cut back, 6 bases at V and 3 bases at J, with 15 bases in the middle. Full variable domain (rest looked up from reference TRBV28 and TRBJ1-5): DVKVTQSSRYLVKRTGEKVFLECVQDMDHENMFWYRQDPGLGLRLIYFSYDVKMKEKGDIPEGYSVSREKKERFSLILESASTNQTSMYLCASRSDRRYNQPQHFGDGTRLSIL.